This TCR beta chain was sequenced during a study of T-cell reconstitution after alpha-beta-depleted transplantation in children. This CDR3 region has 14 residues. Germline V gene sequence: CDR1 SSHAT, CDR2 FNYEAQ (reference sequence). With 2 bases removed from V and 4 bases from J, the gap between germline ends came to 10 bases. Preparation of the TCRbeta library involved a method that used unique molecular identifiers. TCRdb re-called the PCR reads through MiXCR, storing one row per CDR3 protein. The profile shows 500,000 to 600,000 distinct CDR3 sequences, 32% of them singletons. The sample in question was PBMCs from the stem cell graft donor, obtained from the stem cell graft. The clonotype comes from a human donor who donated a stem cell graft to a child with aplastic anemia. The chain couples TRBV7-7 to TRBJ2-3; the D call may be TRBD1 or TRBD2 (5 bases each). The CDR3 DNA reads TGTGCCAGCAGCTTAAGGAGAGGGGCAGATACGCAGTATTTT. Protein: CASSLRRGADTQYF.